This T cell receptor (beta chain) was sequenced during a study of T cell changes during pregnancy in multiple sclerosis. The assay was immunoSEQ multiplex PCR, and TCRdb's table has in-frame clones only and misses some. The sample has around 72,000 clones; approximately 90% are singletons. This CDR3 comprises 15 residues. CDR1 LNHDA and CDR2 SQIVND come from the germline V gene (reference sequence). Trimming stripped 7 bases from V and 6 bases from J, with 21 bases between. This TCR was sampled from a female donor with multiple sclerosis, enrolled in a pregnancy study. The chain joins TRBV19 to TRBJ1-2; D gene ambiguous. The material sequenced was CD4+ T cells from peripheral blood mononuclear cells, taken before pregnancy. The CDR3 DNA reads TGTGCCAGTACCAAAACGGTTACGGGAAGGGATGGCTACACCTTC. Its protein product is CASTKTVTGRDGYTF.